The rows below give T cell receptor beta chains drawn from one sample of a study of blood T cell repertoires in COVID-19. Assay used: immunoSEQ multiplex PCR; TCRdb lists only in-frame clones, some missing. The sample lists approximately 120,000 clones, about 76% occurring once. Sequencing was done on a sample of peripheral blood. The receptors originated from a man at least 80 years old with acute or convalescent COVID-19. CDR3s leave out the opening cysteine and the closing phenylalanine or tryptophan. The size field is filled for only some rows; it gives once, few, many or a size class.

clone size: .
V gene: TRBV6-6
CDR3 protein: ASSRGQTNSNQPQH

clone size: once
V gene: TRBV6-5
CDR3 protein: ASSYSRTANYGYT

clone size: .
V gene: TRBV19
CDR3 protein: ASSTGQGAADTQY

clone size: .
V gene: TRBV18
CDR3 protein: ASSPPRGGSYNEQF

clone size: .
V gene: TRBV5-1
CDR3 protein: ASSPNGGPAHGYT

clone size: .
V gene: TRBV7-9
CDR3 protein: ASSLAGPGELF

clone size: .
V gene: TRBV29-1
CDR3 protein: SVEKRSIQY

clone size: .
V gene: TRBV5-1
CDR3 protein: ASSLDASGDTDTQY

clone size: .
V gene: TRBV9
CDR3 protein: ASSAGTNHYGYT

clone size: .
V gene: TRBV6-6
CDR3 protein: ASRGQINQPQH

clone size: .
V gene: TRBV5-8
CDR3 protein: ASSRRGEQPQH

clone size: few
V gene: TRBV5-8
CDR3 protein: ASSRGGLSYNEQF

clone size: few
V gene: TRBV7-2
CDR3 protein: ASSLEGTGLREQY

clone size: .
V gene: TRBV2
CDR3 protein: ASSGQGRSPLH

clone size: many
V gene: TRBV5-1
CDR3 protein: ASSSGQGSTYEQY

clone size: .
V gene: TRBV18
CDR3 protein: ASSPDRYQETQY

clone size: .
V gene: TRBV6-2/TRBV6-3
CDR3 protein: ASSYGGTGNTIY

clone size: .
V gene: TRBV5-6
CDR3 protein: ASSFGTGDGPQH

clone size: .
V gene: TRBV5-1
CDR3 protein: ASSLDGSLRGGYT

clone size: few
V gene: TRBV7-2
CDR3 protein: ASGPQADGTEAF

clone size: few
V gene: TRBV4-1
CDR3 protein: ASSQVWVQGANYGYT

clone size: .
V gene: TRBV28
CDR3 protein: ASRTGANYGYT

clone size: few
V gene: TRBV19
CDR3 protein: ASSIRGNTGELF

clone size: few
V gene: TRBV5-1
CDR3 protein: ASSWGQGTYNSPLH

clone size: .
V gene: TRBV20-1
CDR3 protein: SASLAGLIYGYT

clone size: .
V gene: TRBV18
CDR3 protein: ASSPSQGSERAGELF

clone size: .
V gene: TRBV7-9
CDR3 protein: ASSLEPGTAVPGYT

clone size: .
V gene: TRBV5-1
CDR3 protein: ASRPTGTGGMETQY

clone size: .
V gene: TRBV5-5
CDR3 protein: ASSPRGGGTEAF

clone size: .
V gene: TRBV18
CDR3 protein: ASSAAPGTNEKLF

clone size: .
V gene: TRBV7-2
CDR3 protein: ASSLARGVSYNEQF

clone size: few
V gene: TRBV5-1
CDR3 protein: ASSPRAGDTEAF

clone size: .
V gene: TRBV10-3
CDR3 protein: AIRTSGRTDTQY

clone size: few
V gene: TRBV5-4
CDR3 protein: ASSNLAGGFTDTQY

clone size: .
V gene: TRBV7-3
CDR3 protein: ASSYPPSLTGGVVGNQPQH

clone size: .
V gene: TRBV7-3
CDR3 protein: ASSAGQENTEAF

clone size: .
V gene: TRBV18
CDR3 protein: ASSPPSEMNTEAF

clone size: .
V gene: TRBV5-1
CDR3 protein: ASRSGGWNTEAF

clone size: .
V gene: TRBV28
CDR3 protein: ASSLGGGSGYGYT

clone size: once
V gene: TRBV5-1
CDR3 protein: ASSFDQGSTGELF

clone size: .
V gene: TRBV12-5
CDR3 protein: ASGSLAGGEQY

clone size: .
V gene: TRBV4-2
CDR3 protein: ASSRSGTGQNYGYT

clone size: once
V gene: TRBV3-1/TRBV3-2
CDR3 protein: ASSHTGGGFQETQY

clone size: .
V gene: TRBV25-1
CDR3 protein: ASSATGTSHYEQY

clone size: .
V gene: TRBV14
CDR3 protein: ASSPALRRELF

clone size: .
V gene: TRBV6-1
CDR3 protein: ASSEAPRGSPLH

clone size: .
V gene: TRBV12-5
CDR3 protein: ASGVTGNTEAF

clone size: .
V gene: TRBV2
CDR3 protein: ASRPGTAQETQY

clone size: .
V gene: TRBV27
CDR3 protein: ASSLRSRTSGQETQY

clone size: once
V gene: TRBV11-2
CDR3 protein: ASSRGIDSGANVLT